What follows are 7 T cell receptor beta chains derived from one specimen sequenced in a study of CD8+CD57+ T cells in acquired aplastic anemia. The TCR beta profiling, which covered VDJ combination and CDR3 sequence, was carried out using genomic DNA as the template. Each CDR3 protein gets one entry after TCRdb re-called the reads with MiXCR. The profile shows 200,000 to 250,000 distinct CDR3 sequences, 34% of them singletons. The sequenced sample was sorted CD4+, CD8+, or CD8+CD57+ T cells (not recorded which) from PBMCs. The source is a human donor in good health, serving as a control.

This clonotype has more than one count but fewer than ten. The rearrangement links TRBV13 to TRBJ1-1, with D possibly matching TRBD1 (5 bases). The CDR3 contains 16 residues. V was pared by 8 bases and J by 8 bases, with 27 bases between. Germline CDR1 reads PRHDT; CDR2 reads FYEKMQ (reference sequence). The CDR3 DNA follows: TGTGCCAGCGACGCTGGGGGGGGACCCCATTTTCTAGAAGCTTTCTTT. Protein sequence: CASDAGGGPHFLEAFF.

This clonotype came up many times. The genes are TRBV15 and TRBJ2-3; 8 nucleotides agree with TRBD2. V dropped 8 bases and J dropped 2; count of bases not matched to a gene: 12. Germline-derived CDR1 and CDR2 are LNHNV and YYDKDF (reference sequence). This CDR3 region has 16 residues. The CDR3 sequence is CATRMHSGTNTDTQYF. In DNA form, the CDR3 reads TGTGCCACCCGGATGCATAGCGGGACAAACACAGATACGCAGTATTTT.

This sequence joins TRBV2 and TRBJ1-6, with D unresolved. This CDR3 region has 13 residues. V lost 8 bases and J 4 bases, leaving 9 bases between the germline ends. The germline CDR1 and CDR2 sequences are SNHLY and FYNNEI. CDR3 sequence: CASQTDYNSPLHF. Here the CDR3 DNA reads TGTGCCAGCCAAACAGATTATAATTCACCCCTCCACTTT.

This clonotype has at least ten counts. The chain links TRBV12-3 or TRBV12-4 to TRBJ2-5; 7 bases are a match to TRBD1. The CDR3 spans 12 residues. V dropped 5 bases and J dropped 11; count of bases not matched to a gene: 8. The CDR3 sequence is CASSLLGTVQYF. For the CDR3, the DNA is TGTGCCAGCAGTCTACTCGGGACAGTGCAGTACTTC.

The chain uses TRBV12-3 or TRBV12-4 and TRBJ2-2; no definite D call. V was clipped by 2 bases and J by 6 bases, with 13 bases between them. CDR3 length equals 15 residues. The CDR3 DNA reads as TGTGCCAGCAGTTTACGGTACAGTCCGGCCGGGGAGCTGTTTTTT. As protein: CASSLRYSPAGELFF.

In its sample, this clonotype was seen many times. The V gene is TRBV5-1, the J gene TRBJ2-7, with 10 nucleotides matching TRBD1. This CDR3 spans 14 amino acids. The germline V gene has CDR1 SGHRS and CDR2 YFSETQ. Unmatched junction bases numbered 8, after V lost 4 bases and J lost 7 bases. The CDR3 region has the DNA TGCGCCAGCAGCGAGGACAGGGGGGGAAGAGAGCAGTACTTC. Residues: CASSEDRGGREQYF.

This clonotype was counted at least ten times. This chain connects TRBV6-6 to TRBJ1-1, with a tentative D call TRBD1 (5 bases). CDR1 is MNHNY and CDR2 is SVGAGI in the germline V gene (reference sequence). The CDR3 consists of 14 residues. Deletions cut 0 bases from V and 4 bases from J, with 9 bases between. The CDR3 nucleotides are TGTGCCAGCAGTTACTCGAGTAGGGGCACTGAAGCTTTCTTT. This sequence encodes CASSYSSRGTEAFF.